This TCR beta chain originates from a study of PD-1 blockade in classical Hodgkin lymphoma. Noted time point: cycle 4 day 1 (C4D1), after around six weeks of nivolumab. The patients all showed relapse after autologous stem cell transplantation, while their brentuximab vedotin exposure varied. Relapsed/refractory classical Hodgkin lymphoma patients had complete, partial or progressive responses. Points from the study as a whole: With CD4+ cells, TCR diversity rose significantly by C4D1, but not with CD8+ cells.

Produced via immunoSEQ multiplex PCR; TCRdb's table is partial and in-frame only. The repertoire holds roughly 17,000 clones, with under 90% as singletons. Of note for this clone: No antigen is known for it.

Here the sequenced sample was peripheral blood mononuclear cells (PBMCs), taken before the fourth cycle of nivolumab. The receptor comes from a human donor with classical Hodgkin lymphoma.

The CDR3 loop is CSVDFGNYGYTF. The DNA of the CDR3 is TGCAGCGTTGATTTCGGGAACTATGGCTACACCTTC. The rearrangement links TRBV29-1 to TRBJ1-2; D uncertain. Deletions cut 3 bases from V and 2 bases from J, with 7 bases between. Germline-derived CDR1 and CDR2 are SQVTM and ANQGSEA. This CDR3 spans 12 amino acids.